This is a list of T cell receptor beta chains from one sample in a study of cytomegalovirus exposure and HLA in healthy donors. Produced via immunoSEQ multiplex PCR; TCRdb's table is partial and in-frame only. This sample has approximately 140,000 clones, with approximately 78% found just once. Sequenced sample: PBMCs. These TCRs come from a human donor in good health. Each CDR3 is given with its conserved first and last residue.

J	V	CDR3
TRBJ1-3	TRBV10-3	CAIRETGRHSGNTIYF
TRBJ1-1	TRBV5-5	CASSLGDREPFF
TRBJ1-2	TRBV6-6	CASSAEVGYGYTF
TRBJ2-7	TRBV10-2	CATNSYEQYF
TRBJ1-3	TRBV6-1	CASKGQSGNTIYF
TRBJ2-7	TRBV19	CASSLLWGGGYEQYF
TRBJ2-3	TRBV6-6	CASSYPGLAGRTQYF
TRBJ2-5	TRBV5-8	CASSLIPGSQETQYF
TRBJ2-3	TRBV5-1	CASSSSLAGISTDTQYF
TRBJ2-3	TRBV7-3	CASSLTRAGLDTQYF
TRBJ2-3	TRBV7-2	CASSSRGGADTQYF
TRBJ1-6	TRBV6-5	CASSYSSWQGNSPLHF
TRBJ2-6	TRBV21-1	CASSGQGLTF
TRBJ2-2	TRBV2	CASSPLTLTGELFF
TRBJ2-5	TRBV15	CATSRGGQTQETQYF
TRBJ1-4	TRBV28	CASSRDRLGELFF
TRBJ1-1	TRBV5-4	CASSSDREGGNTEAFF
TRBJ2-7	TRBV5-5	CASSPPGQNYEQYF
TRBJ2-2	TRBV11-1	CASSPRMRANTGELFF
TRBJ2-3	TRBV4-3	CASSHRRADTQYF
TRBJ2-1	TRBV19	CASRAGTGEQFF
TRBJ1-5	TRBV28	CASRPGVEGRSNQPQHF
TRBJ1-2	TRBV6-5	CASSYSSLMSHYGYTF
TRBJ2-1	TRBV6-4	CASSDSTSGYNEQFF
TRBJ1-1	TRBV10-3	CAIRETGSNTEAFF
.	TRBV11-2	CASSSAGLPNYEQYF
TRBJ1-1	TRBV27	CASSLGQGRENTEAFF
TRBJ2-2	TRBV5-1	CASSPSGGANTGELLF
TRBJ2-7	TRBV4-2	CASRTGTSGGGYEQYF
TRBJ2-1	TRBV21-1	CASNGQVTRSFNEQFF
TRBJ2-5	TRBV5-6	CASSLFPGMGQETQYF
TRBJ2-7	TRBV5-6	CASGAGYSYEQYF
TRBJ1-4	TRBV27	CASSLTSQVSGEKLFF
.	TRBV2	CASSRDRGSYEQYF
TRBJ2-3	TRBV9	CASSVGLAGLTDTQYF
TRBJ2-1	TRBV9	CASRGNGIDEQFF
TRBJ2-7	TRBV4-1	CASSQEWDRGYEQYF
TRBJ1-4	TRBV28	CASSLGQPARKSLFF
TRBJ1-4	TRBV4-3	CASSQEYPGKEDEKLFF
TRBJ1-2	TRBV6-1	CASSPGSPIGYTF
TRBJ1-6	TRBV30	CAWQGFRGSPLHF
TRBJ1-2	TRBV2	CASSPGQGAFLTIGYTF
TRBJ2-1	TRBV7-9	CASSSSGGRSYNEQFF
TRBJ2-1	TRBV7-8	CASTSPLQGADEQFF
TRBJ2-7	TRBV28	CATSLGQGFYEQYF
TRBJ1-6	TRBV6-5	CASRGTAENSPLHF
TRBJ2-3	TRBV7-9	CASSYTGRTDTQYF
TRBJ2-5	TRBV4-2	CASSSLGTSQETQYF
TRBJ1-1	TRBV7-8	CASSLALGGEAFF
TRBJ2-2	TRBV5-1	CASNEGAGGELFF
TRBJ1-5	TRBV5-5	CASSLNSNQPQHF
TRBJ2-2	TRBV28	CASSSTGATGELFF
TRBJ2-1	TRBV28	CASSMDSYNEQFF